In this sample, the clone carrying this TCR beta chain turned up once. The entry originates in a study of blood T cell repertoires in COVID-19. Study background: COVID-19 samples, acute and convalescent, were from the United States, Italy and Spain.

The CDR3 totals 14 residues. Germline V gene lookup returns CDR1 SGHTA and CDR2 FQGTGA. V lost 5 bases and J 4 bases, leaving 12 bases between the germline ends. Authors' data handling: Scientists estimated how many nucleated cells there were by amplifying reference gene primers. TCRdb keeps only in-frame clones here, not all; method: immunoSEQ multiplex PCR. D and trimming were read from the DNA, whereas the V and J calls and clone size are those reported in that table. The sample consists of 65,000 to 90,000 clones, about 82% of them appearing once. The V gene is TRBV7-3, the J gene TRBJ2-1; a possible D gene is TRBD2 (6 bases). Sequences were obtained from peripheral blood. This TCR derives from a woman of 80 years or more in a cohort sampled during active or convalescent COVID-19. Here the CDR3 reads CASSPTGTYNEQFF. CDR3 nucleotide sequence: TGTGCCAGCAGCCCTACCGGGACTTACAATGAGCAGTTCTTC.